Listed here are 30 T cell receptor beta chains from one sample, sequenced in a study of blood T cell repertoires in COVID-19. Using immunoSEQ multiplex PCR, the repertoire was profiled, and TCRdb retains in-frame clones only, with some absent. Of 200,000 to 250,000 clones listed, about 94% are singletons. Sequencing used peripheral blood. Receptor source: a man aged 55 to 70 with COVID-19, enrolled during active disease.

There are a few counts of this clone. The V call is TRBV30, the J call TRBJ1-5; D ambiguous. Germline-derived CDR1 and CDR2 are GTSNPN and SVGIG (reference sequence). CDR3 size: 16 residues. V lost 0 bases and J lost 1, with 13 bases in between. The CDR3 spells CAWSVPEAPSNQPQHF. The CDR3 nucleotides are TGTGCCTGGAGTGTACCGGAGGCCCCCAGCAATCAGCCCCAGCATTTT.

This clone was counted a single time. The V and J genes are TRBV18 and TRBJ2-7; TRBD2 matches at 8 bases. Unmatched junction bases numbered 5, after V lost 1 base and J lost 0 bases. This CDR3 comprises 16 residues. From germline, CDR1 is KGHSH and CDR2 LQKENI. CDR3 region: CASSPRAGGSSYEQYF. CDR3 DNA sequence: TGTGCCAGCTCACCACGTGCGGGAGGAAGCTCCTACGAGCAGTACTTC.

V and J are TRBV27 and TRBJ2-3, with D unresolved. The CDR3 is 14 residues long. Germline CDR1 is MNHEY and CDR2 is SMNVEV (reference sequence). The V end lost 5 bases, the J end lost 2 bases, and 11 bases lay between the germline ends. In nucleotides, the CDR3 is TGTGCCAGCAGTCTCCCCCCTTACACAGATACGCAGTATTTT. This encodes CASSLPPYTDTQYF.

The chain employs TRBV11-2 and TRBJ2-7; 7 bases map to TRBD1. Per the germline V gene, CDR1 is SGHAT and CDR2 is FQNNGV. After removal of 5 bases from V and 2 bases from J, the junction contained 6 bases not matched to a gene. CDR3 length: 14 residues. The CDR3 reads CASSPRTGAYEQYF. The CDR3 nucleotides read TGTGCCAGCAGCCCCCGGACAGGTGCCTACGAGCAGTACTTC.

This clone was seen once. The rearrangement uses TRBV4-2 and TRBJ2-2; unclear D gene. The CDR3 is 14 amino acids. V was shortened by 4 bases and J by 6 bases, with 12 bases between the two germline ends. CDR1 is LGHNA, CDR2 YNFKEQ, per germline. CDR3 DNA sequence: TGTGCCAGCAGCCCCTCCGAGGCACCCGGGGAGCTGTTTTTT. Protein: CASSPSEAPGELFF.

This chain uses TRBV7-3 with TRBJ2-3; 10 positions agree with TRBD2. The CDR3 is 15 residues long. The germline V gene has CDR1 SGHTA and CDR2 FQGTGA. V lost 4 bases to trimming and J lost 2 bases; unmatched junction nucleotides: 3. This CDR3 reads CASSSGLAVTDTQYF. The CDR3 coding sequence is TGTGCCAGCAGCTCAGGACTAGCGGTCACAGATACGCAGTATTTT.

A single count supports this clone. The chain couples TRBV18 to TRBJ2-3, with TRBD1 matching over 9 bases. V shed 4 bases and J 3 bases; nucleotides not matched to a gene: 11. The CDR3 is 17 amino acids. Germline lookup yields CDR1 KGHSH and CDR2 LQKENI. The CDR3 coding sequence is TGTGCCAGCTCACATAGCCGTGGGACAGGGTCAACAGATACGCAGTATTTT. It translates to CASSHSRGTGSTDTQYF. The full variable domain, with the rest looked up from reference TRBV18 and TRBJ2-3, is NAGVMQNPRHLVRRRGQEARLRCSPMKGHSHVYWYRQLPEEGLKFMVYLQKENIIDESGMPKERFSAEFPKEGPSILRIQQVVRGDSAAYFCASSHSRGTGSTDTQYFGPGTRLTVL.

CDR3 nucleotides: TGTGCCAGCAGCCAAGCGGCTAGCGGGAGTTTTGCATACGAGCAGTACTTC. Amino acid sequence: CASSQAASGSFAYEQYF. The chain links TRBV3-1 (or the pseudogene TRBV3-2) to TRBJ2-7; 10 nucleotides align to TRBD2. The CDR3 extends over 17 amino acids. The trim removed 1 base at V and 4 bases at J, leaving 10 bases unmatched. Germline V gene sequence: CDR1 LGHDT, CDR2 YNNKEL (reference sequence).

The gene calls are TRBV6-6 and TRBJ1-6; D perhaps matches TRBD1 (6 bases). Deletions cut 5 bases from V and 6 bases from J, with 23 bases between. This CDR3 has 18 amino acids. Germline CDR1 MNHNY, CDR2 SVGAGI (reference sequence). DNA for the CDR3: TGTGCCAGCAGTCGAGGTCCTCCCAAGGGGGTATTTAATTCACCCCTCCACTTT. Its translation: CASSRGPPKGVFNSPLHF.

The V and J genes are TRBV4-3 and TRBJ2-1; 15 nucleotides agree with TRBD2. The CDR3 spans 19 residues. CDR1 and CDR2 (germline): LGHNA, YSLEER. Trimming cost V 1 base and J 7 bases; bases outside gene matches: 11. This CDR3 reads CASSQVGLAGGLGKNEQFF. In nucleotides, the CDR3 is TGCGCCAGCAGCCAAGTCGGACTAGCGGGAGGGCTGGGGAAAAATGAGCAGTTCTTC.

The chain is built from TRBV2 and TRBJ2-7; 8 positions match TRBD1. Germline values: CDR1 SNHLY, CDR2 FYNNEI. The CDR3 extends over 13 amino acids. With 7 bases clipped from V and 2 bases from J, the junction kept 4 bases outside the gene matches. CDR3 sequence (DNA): TGTGCCAGCAAAGGGACAGGAGCCTACGAGCAGTACTTC. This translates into CASKGTGAYEQYF. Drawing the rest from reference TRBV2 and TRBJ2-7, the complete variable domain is EPEVTQTPSHQVTQMGQEVILRCVPISNHLYFYWYRQILGQKVEFLVSFYNNEISEKSEIFDDQFSVERPDGSNFTLKIRSTKLEDSAMYFCASKGTGAYEQYFGPGTRLTVT.

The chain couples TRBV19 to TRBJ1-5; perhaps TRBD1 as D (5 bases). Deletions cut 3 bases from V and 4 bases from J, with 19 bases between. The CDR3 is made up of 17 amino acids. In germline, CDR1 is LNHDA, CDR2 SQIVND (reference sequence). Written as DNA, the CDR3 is TGTGCCAGTAGTATTTCCCCGGGGGGGGGTCGAAATCAGCCCCAGCATTTT. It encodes CASSISPGGGRNQPQHF.

CDR3 loop: CASSLLAGAGEQFF. DNA for the CDR3: TGTGCCAGCAGCCTTTTAGCGGGAGCGGGTGAGCAGTTCTTC. The chain has TRBV3-1 (or the pseudogene TRBV3-2) and TRBJ2-1; TRBD2 agrees at 9 bases. The CDR3 contains 14 residues. The germline V gene encodes CDR1 LGHDT and CDR2 YNNKEL (reference sequence). V dropped 4 bases and J dropped 9; count of bases not matched to a gene: 7.

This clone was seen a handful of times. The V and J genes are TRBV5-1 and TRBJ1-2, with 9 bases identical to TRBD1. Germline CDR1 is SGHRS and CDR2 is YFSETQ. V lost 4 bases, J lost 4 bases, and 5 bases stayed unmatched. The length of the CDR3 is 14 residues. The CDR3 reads CASSPTGQGYGYTF. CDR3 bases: TGCGCCAGCAGCCCCACGGGACAGGGCTATGGCTACACCTTC.

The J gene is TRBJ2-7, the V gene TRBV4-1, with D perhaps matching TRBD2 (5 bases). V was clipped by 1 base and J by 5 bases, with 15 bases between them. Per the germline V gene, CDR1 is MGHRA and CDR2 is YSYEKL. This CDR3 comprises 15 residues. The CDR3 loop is CASSQAPTLEDEQYF. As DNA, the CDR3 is TGCGCCAGCAGCCAAGCTCCGACGTTGGAGGACGAGCAGTACTTC.

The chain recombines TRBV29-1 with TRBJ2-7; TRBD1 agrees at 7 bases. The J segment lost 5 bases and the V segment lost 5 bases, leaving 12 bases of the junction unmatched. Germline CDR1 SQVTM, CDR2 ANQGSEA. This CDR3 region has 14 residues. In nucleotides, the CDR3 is TGCAGCGTTCGCAGGGGGTATGCGAGCGACGAGCAGTACTTC. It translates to CSVRRGYASDEQYF.

This CDR3 reads CASSPPDSARTNYGYTF. CDR3 coding DNA: TGTGCCAGCTCACCACCGGACAGCGCACGAACGAACTATGGCTACACCTTC. The V gene is TRBV18, the J gene TRBJ1-2; D is perhaps TRBD1 (6 bases). Trimming removed 0 bases at V and 2 bases at J, with 16 bases between. The CDR3 contains 17 residues. The V gene's germline CDR1 is KGHSH and CDR2 LQKENI.

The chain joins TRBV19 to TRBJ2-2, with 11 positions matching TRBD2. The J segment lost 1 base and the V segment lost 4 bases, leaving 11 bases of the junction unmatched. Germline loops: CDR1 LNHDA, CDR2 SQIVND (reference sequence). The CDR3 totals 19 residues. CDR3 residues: CASSNTWRLAGLNTGELFF. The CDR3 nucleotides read TGTGCCAGTAGTAATACCTGGAGACTAGCGGGACTGAACACCGGGGAGCTGTTTTTT.

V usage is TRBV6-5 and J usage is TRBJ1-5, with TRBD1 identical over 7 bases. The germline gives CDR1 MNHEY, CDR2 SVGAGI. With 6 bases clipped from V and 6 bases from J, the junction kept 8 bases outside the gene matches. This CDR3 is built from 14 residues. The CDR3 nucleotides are TGTGCCAGCAGAGGGGGCATAGTAGTTCAGCCCCAGCATTTT. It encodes CASRGGIVVQPQHF.

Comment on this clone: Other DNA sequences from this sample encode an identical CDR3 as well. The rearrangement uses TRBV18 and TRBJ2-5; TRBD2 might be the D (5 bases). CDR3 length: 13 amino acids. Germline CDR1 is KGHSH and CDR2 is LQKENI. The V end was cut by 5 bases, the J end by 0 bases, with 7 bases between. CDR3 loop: CASSTGYQETQYF. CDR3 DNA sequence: TGTGCCAGCTCAACGGGATACCAAGAGACCCAGTACTTC. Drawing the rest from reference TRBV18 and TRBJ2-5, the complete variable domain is NAGVMQNPRHLVRRRGQEARLRCSPMKGHSHVYWYRQLPEEGLKFMVYLQKENIIDESGMPKERFSAEFPKEGPSILRIQQVVRGDSAAYFCASSTGYQETQYFGPGTRLLVL.

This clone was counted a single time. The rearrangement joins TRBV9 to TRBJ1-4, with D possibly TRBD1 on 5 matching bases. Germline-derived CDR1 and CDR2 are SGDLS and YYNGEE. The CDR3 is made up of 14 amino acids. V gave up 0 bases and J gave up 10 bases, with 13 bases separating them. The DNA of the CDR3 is TGTGCCAGCAGCGTAGGCCAGGGAATGGGAAAACTGTTTTTT. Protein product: CASSVGQGMGKLFF.

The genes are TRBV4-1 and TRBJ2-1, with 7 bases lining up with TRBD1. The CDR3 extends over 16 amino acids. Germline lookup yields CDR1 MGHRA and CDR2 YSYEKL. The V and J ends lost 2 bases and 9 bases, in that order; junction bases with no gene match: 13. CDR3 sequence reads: CASSQNSKTGLREQFF. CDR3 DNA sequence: TGCGCCAGCAGCCAAAACTCCAAGACAGGGCTTCGTGAGCAGTTCTTC.

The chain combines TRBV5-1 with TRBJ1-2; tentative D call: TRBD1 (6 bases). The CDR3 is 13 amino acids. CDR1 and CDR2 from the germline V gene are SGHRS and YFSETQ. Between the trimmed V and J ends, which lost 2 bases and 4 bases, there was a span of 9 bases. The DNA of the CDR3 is TGCGCCAGCAGCTTTGGGGACACCTATGGCTACACCTTC. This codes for CASSFGDTYGYTF.

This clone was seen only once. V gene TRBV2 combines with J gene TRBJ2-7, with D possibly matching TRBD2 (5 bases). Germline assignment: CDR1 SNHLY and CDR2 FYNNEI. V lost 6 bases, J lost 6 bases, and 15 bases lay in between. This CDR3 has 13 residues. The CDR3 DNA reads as TGTGCCAGCAGGGCCCGGGCGGGTATCGAGCAGTACTTC. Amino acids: CASRARAGIEQYF.

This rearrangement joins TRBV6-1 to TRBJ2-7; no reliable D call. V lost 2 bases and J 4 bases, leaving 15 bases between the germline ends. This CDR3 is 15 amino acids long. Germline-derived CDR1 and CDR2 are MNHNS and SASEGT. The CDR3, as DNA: TGTGCCAGCAGTGAAATCCGGGTTGGAGCTTACGAGCAGTACTTC. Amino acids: CASSEIRVGAYEQYF.

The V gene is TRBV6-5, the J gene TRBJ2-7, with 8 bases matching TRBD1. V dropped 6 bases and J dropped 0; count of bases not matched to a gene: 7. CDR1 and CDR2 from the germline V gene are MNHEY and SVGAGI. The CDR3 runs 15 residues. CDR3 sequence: CASRKDRVSSYEQYF. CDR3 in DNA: TGTGCCAGCAGAAAGGACAGGGTGAGCTCCTACGAGCAGTACTTC.

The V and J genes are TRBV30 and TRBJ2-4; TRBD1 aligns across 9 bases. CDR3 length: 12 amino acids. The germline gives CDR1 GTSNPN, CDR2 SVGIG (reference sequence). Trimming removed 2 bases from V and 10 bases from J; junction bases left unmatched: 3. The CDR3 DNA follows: TGTGCCTGGAGTACAGGGGGCATTATTCAGTACTTC. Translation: CAWSTGGIIQYF.

DNA for the CDR3: TGTGCCAGCAGCTTGTGGACTAGCGGGAGCGCTTCCTACAATGAGCAGTTCTTC. Amino acids: CASSLWTSGSASYNEQFF. J is TRBJ2-1 and V is TRBV9, with TRBD2 identical over 13 bases. This CDR3 region has 18 residues. V gave up 4 bases and J gave up 1 base; unmatched junction bases: 8. Germline assignment: CDR1 SGDLS and CDR2 YYNGEE.

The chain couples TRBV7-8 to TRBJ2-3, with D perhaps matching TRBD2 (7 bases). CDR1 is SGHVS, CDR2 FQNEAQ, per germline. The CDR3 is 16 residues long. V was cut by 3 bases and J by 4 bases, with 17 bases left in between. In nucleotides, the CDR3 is TGTGCCAGCAGCTTGCCCCGGGGAGGGGGGTCAGATACGCAGTATTTT. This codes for CASSLPRGGGSDTQYF.

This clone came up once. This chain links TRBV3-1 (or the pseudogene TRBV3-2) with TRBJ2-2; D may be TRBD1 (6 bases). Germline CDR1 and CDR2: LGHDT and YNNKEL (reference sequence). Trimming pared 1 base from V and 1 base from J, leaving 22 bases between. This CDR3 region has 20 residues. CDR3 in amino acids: CASSQAGYGVRQVNTGELFF. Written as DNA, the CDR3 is TGTGCCAGCAGCCAAGCCGGATATGGGGTAAGACAGGTGAACACCGGGGAGCTGTTTTTT.